These 23 T cell receptor beta chains originate from one sample sequenced in a study of OX40 agonist ivuxolimab in advanced cancers. Sequenced by immunoSEQ multiplex PCR; TCRdb stores in-frame clones only, minus some. The table has more than 85,000 clones, roughly 91% seen once. Sequences were derived from CD4+ or CD8+ T cells sorted from blood, sampled in a trial of the OX40 agonist ivuxolimab. The receptors shown here come from an adult with an advanced solid tumor such as melanoma, head and neck, liver or kidney cancer.

The CDR3, as DNA: TGTGCCAGCAGCCAAGGAGGGGGCGTCGACGAGCAGTACTTC. This gives the protein CASSQGGGVDEQYF. The rearrangement links TRBV14 to TRBJ2-7; 7 bases map to TRBD1. V lost 1 base, J lost 5 bases, and 5 bases stayed unmatched. The CDR3 totals 14 residues. Germline V gene lookup returns CDR1 SGHDN and CDR2 FVKESK.

V usage is TRBV2 and J usage is TRBJ1-1; D remains unclear. The CDR3 consists of 12 residues. Germline CDR1 SNHLY, CDR2 FYNNEI. The V gene lost 4 bases and the J gene lost 8 bases, with 11 bases spanning the gap. The CDR3 DNA sequence: TGTGCCAGCAGTGGCGACATTACAGAAGCTTTCTTT. As protein: CASSGDITEAFF.

The chain combines TRBV6-6 with TRBJ2-3; weak D call: TRBD2 (7 bases). The CDR3 runs 12 residues. CDR1 MNHNY and CDR2 SVGAGI come from the germline V gene (reference sequence). CDR3 sequence reads: CAGGLRTDTQYF. CDR3 sequence (DNA): TGTGCGGGGGGGCTCCGCACAGATACGCAGTATTTT.

V is TRBV11-3 and J is TRBJ2-7, with D unresolved. The CDR3 is 16 amino acids. In germline, CDR1 is SGHNT, CDR2 YENEEA. Trimming pared 5 bases from V and 4 bases from J, leaving 21 bases between. This CDR3 is CASSPGNRQSRYEQYF. As DNA, the CDR3 is TGTGCCAGCAGCCCCGGAAACCGACAATCGCGGTACGAGCAGTACTTC. Together with reference TRBV11-3 and TRBJ2-7, the CDR3 gives the full variable domain: EAGVVQSPRYKIIEKKQPVAFWCNPISGHNTLYWYLQNLGQGPELLIRYENEEAVDDSQLPKDRFSAERLKGVDSTLKIQPAELGDSAVYLCASSPGNRQSRYEQYFGPGTRLTVT.

This chain connects TRBV19 to TRBJ1-1; D might be TRBD1 (5 bases). Germline V CDR1 and CDR2: LNHDA, SQIVND (reference sequence). The CDR3 sequence is 12 residues long. V was cut by 5 bases and J by 7 bases, with 11 bases left in between. The CDR3 loop reads CASSPTEGEAFF. In DNA, the CDR3 is TGTGCCAGTAGTCCGACAGAGGGTGAAGCTTTCTTT.

The CDR3 reads CASSIQMTSGITDTQYF. The CDR3 nucleotides read TGTGCCAGTAGTATCCAAATGACTAGCGGGATCACAGATACGCAGTATTTT. This chain uses TRBV19 with TRBJ2-3; TRBD2 matches 11 bases. The CDR3 covers 17 residues. The V gene end was trimmed by 3 bases and the J gene end by 2 bases; junction bases not matched to a gene: 7. CDR1 LNHDA and CDR2 SQIVND come from the germline V gene (reference sequence).

V usage is TRBV7-2 and J usage is TRBJ2-3; the D gene is possibly TRBD2 (5 bases). With 8 bases removed from V and 5 bases from J, the gap between germline ends came to 11 bases. From germline, CDR1 is SGHTA and CDR2 FQGNSA. This CDR3 spans 12 amino acids. The CDR3 sequence is CASEGHGDTQYF. The CDR3 DNA reads as TGTGCCAGCGAGGGTCATGGAGATACGCAGTATTTT.

V usage is TRBV4-2 and J usage is TRBJ2-5; TRBD1 might be the D (5 bases). Germline V CDR1 and CDR2: LGHNA, YNFKEQ. This CDR3 has 14 residues. Trimming took off 0 bases at V and 4 bases at J, with 9 bases between the two ends. The DNA for the CDR3 is TGTGCCAGCAGCCAAGATTGGCAGGGAGAGACCCAGTACTTC. It yields the protein CASSQDWQGETQYF.

The chain employs TRBV19 and TRBJ2-3; D gene uncertain. With 0 bases removed from V and 6 bases from J, the gap between germline ends came to 10 bases. The CDR3 has 14 amino acids. Looked up from germline, CDR1 is LNHDA and CDR2 is SQIVND (reference sequence). Here the CDR3 DNA reads TGTGCCAGTAGTATAGAAGCGCTGCCTGATACGCAGTATTTT. Amino acid sequence: CASSIEALPDTQYF.

This chain joins TRBV19 and TRBJ2-2; D possibly corresponds to TRBD2 (5 bases). Germline lookup yields CDR1 LNHDA and CDR2 SQIVND (reference sequence). The CDR3 runs to 14 residues. Trimming took 2 bases from V and 2 from J, leaving 6 bases between them. This CDR3 is CASSITGNTGELFF. As DNA, the CDR3 is TGTGCCAGTAGTATAACGGGAAACACCGGGGAGCTGTTTTTT.

The chain is built from TRBV5-6 and TRBJ2-5, with a tentative D call TRBD2 (7 bases). V was trimmed by 3 bases and J by 0 bases, leaving 12 bases between them. The CDR3 sequence is 15 residues long. Per germline, CDR1 SGHDT and CDR2 YYEEEE. The CDR3 DNA reads TGTGCCAGCAGCTCGTGGGGGGGGCACCAAGAGACCCAGTACTTC. Translated: CASSSWGGHQETQYF.

This rearrangement joins TRBV6-5 to TRBJ2-3; the match to TRBD2 covers 10 bases. Germline CDR1 and CDR2: MNHEY and SVGAGI. The CDR3 runs 14 residues. V gave up 3 bases and J gave up 6 bases; unmatched junction bases: 3. The CDR3 is CASSYSGGYDTQYF. CDR3 nucleotide sequence: TGTGCCAGCAGTTATAGCGGGGGGTACGATACGCAGTATTTT.

The gene calls are TRBV14 and TRBJ2-3; 8 nucleotides align to TRBD2. CDR3 size: 20 residues. CDR1 SGHDN and CDR2 FVKESK come from the germline V gene. After removal of 4 bases from V and 3 bases from J, the junction contained 21 bases not matched to a gene. The CDR3 coding sequence is TGTGCCAGCAGCCGAGGATCACTAGCGGACTTCCGAGGGGGTACAGATACGCAGTATTTT. Translated, it gives CASSRGSLADFRGGTDTQYF. The whole variable domain, remainder taken from reference TRBV14 and TRBJ2-3, is EAGVTQFPSHSVIEKGQTVTLRCDPISGHDNLYWYRRVMGKEIKFLLHFVKESKQDESGMPNNRFLAERTGGTYSTLKVQPAELEDSGVYFCASSRGSLADFRGGTDTQYFGPGTRLTVL.

The chain is built from TRBV7-9 and TRBJ2-6; the D gene is possibly TRBD2 (5 bases). This CDR3 has 17 amino acids. CDR1 is SEHNR, CDR2 FQNEAQ, per germline (reference sequence). V lost 4 bases, J lost 1 base, and 14 bases lay in between. The CDR3 nucleotides are TGTGCCAGCAGCTCCATTGGGAGTCCTTCTGGGGCCAACGTCCTGACTTTC. It encodes CASSSIGSPSGANVLTF.

The J gene is TRBJ2-5, the V gene TRBV9, with a weak D call TRBD1 (5 bases). The CDR3 loop spans 14 amino acids. V shed 0 bases and J shed 10 bases, with 16 bases lying between them. The germline CDR1 and CDR2 sequences are SGDLS and YYNGEE. CDR3 coding DNA: TGTGCCAGCAGCGTAGGACCAGGGCGATTTGACCAGTACTTC. Its translation is CASSVGPGRFDQYF.

The chain uses TRBV5-1 and TRBJ1-1; D is unclear. V lost 2 bases to trimming and J lost 0 bases, with 8 bases between them. The CDR3 consists of 14 residues. Germline values: CDR1 SGHRS, CDR2 YFSETQ. The CDR3 loop reads CASSLRRMNTEAFF. The CDR3 nucleotides read TGCGCCAGCAGCTTAAGGAGGATGAACACTGAAGCTTTCTTT.

The rearrangement joins TRBV7-8 to TRBJ2-3, with unresolved D. The CDR3 runs to 13 residues. From germline, CDR1 is SGHVS and CDR2 FQNEAQ. Trimming removed 1 base from V and 4 bases from J, with 6 bases in between. Here the CDR3 reads CASSLVQSDTQYF. The CDR3 bases are TGTGCCAGCAGCTTAGTTCAGTCAGATACGCAGTATTTT.

This chain connects TRBV30 to TRBJ2-2; 10 bases align to TRBD1. The CDR3 contains 13 residues. Per the germline V gene, CDR1 is GTSNPN and CDR2 is SVGIG (reference sequence). J gave up 4 bases and V 5 bases, and 1 base lay outside the gene matches. The CDR3 here is CAWGTGATGELFF. CDR3 DNA sequence: TGTGCCTGGGGGACAGGGGCCACCGGGGAGCTGTTTTTT.

This CDR3 reads CASSPPGLDYEQYF. CDR3 DNA: TGTGCCAGCTCACCCCCGGGACTAGACTACGAGCAGTACTTC. The gene calls are TRBV18 and TRBJ2-7; TRBD2 matches 8 bases. The CDR3 runs to 14 residues. V trimming: 3 bases; J trimming: 3 bases; junction bases outside the gene matches: 4. Germline CDR1 reads KGHSH; CDR2 reads LQKENI.

The DNA for the CDR3 is TGTGCCAGTAGGCCCGGAGGGGCGGTTGGAACAGATACGCAGTATTTT. Translated, it gives CASRPGGAVGTDTQYF. The chain carries TRBV19 and TRBJ2-3, with D tentatively TRBD2 (6 bases). Trimming cost V 6 bases and J 3 bases, with 19 bases left between them. Germline V gene lookup returns CDR1 LNHDA and CDR2 SQIVND (reference sequence). This CDR3 comprises 16 residues.

Only one count was recorded for this clone. This chain joins TRBV7-9 and TRBJ1-2, with D possibly matching TRBD1 (6 bases). V was clipped by 5 bases and J by 1 base, with 11 bases between them. The CDR3 extends over 14 amino acids. The germline CDR1 and CDR2 sequences are SEHNR and FQNEAQ (reference sequence). In DNA, the CDR3 is TGTGCCAGCAGCCCCCTAGGGGGTAACTATGGCTACACCTTC. Its protein is CASSPLGGNYGYTF.

The chain joins TRBV7-2 to TRBJ1-4, with D perhaps TRBD1 (5 bases). There are 15 residues in the CDR3. The V gene's germline CDR1 is SGHTA and CDR2 FQGNSA. V gave up 1 base and J gave up 8 bases, with 14 bases separating them. The CDR3 DNA sequence: TGTGCCAGCAGCTTAGGAGGGGTGATGGGGGAAAAACTGTTTTTT. Amino acid sequence: CASSLGGVMGEKLFF.

This chain uses TRBV6-1 with TRBJ2-1; perhaps TRBD2 as D (6 bases). The CDR3 has 15 amino acids. With 8 bases removed from V and 0 bases from J, the gap between germline ends came to 14 bases. Germline V gene sequence: CDR1 MNHNS, CDR2 SASEGT. This CDR3 is CASRPGLRSYNEQFF. The CDR3 DNA follows: TGTGCCAGCCGACCGGGACTTCGCTCCTACAATGAGCAGTTCTTC.